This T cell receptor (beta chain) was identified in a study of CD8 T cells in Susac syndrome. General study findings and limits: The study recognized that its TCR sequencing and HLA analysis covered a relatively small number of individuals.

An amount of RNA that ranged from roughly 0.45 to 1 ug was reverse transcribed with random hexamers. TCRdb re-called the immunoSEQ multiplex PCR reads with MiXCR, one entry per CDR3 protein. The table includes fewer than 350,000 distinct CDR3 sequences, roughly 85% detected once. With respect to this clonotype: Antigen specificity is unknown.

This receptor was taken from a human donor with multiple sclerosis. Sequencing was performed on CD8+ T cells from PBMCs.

The CDR3 DNA reads as TGCAGCGTTGGGGAAATGAGAACCGGGGAGCTGTTTTTT. The encoded protein is CSVGEMRTGELFF. The V call is TRBV29-1, the J call TRBJ2-2, with D hard to call. CDR1 and CDR2 (germline): SQVTM, ANQGSEA. V was trimmed by 4 bases and J by 5 bases, leaving 11 bases between them. This CDR3 is built from 13 residues.